Below are 18 T cell receptor beta chains sequenced from a single sample in a study of T cells after yellow fever vaccination. TCRdb re-called the 5' RACE reads with MiXCR, one entry per CDR3 protein. The sample shows 300,000 to 350,000 distinct CDR3 sequences, 3.5% to 4.5% of them seen only once. The sample here was PBMCs, taken 5 days after the yellow fever booster vaccination. These receptors were collected from a man aged 18 to 29 who received the YFV17D yellow fever vaccine.

The chain carries TRBV5-1 and TRBJ2-3, with 7 bases identical to TRBD1. The CDR3 length is 15 residues. Germline assignment: CDR1 SGHRS and CDR2 YFSETQ. With 4 bases clipped from V and 6 bases from J, the junction kept 11 bases outside the gene matches. This chain's CDR3 is CASSAGTAFGDTQYF. The CDR3 bases are TGCGCCAGCAGCGCCGGGACAGCTTTTGGGGATACGCAGTATTTT.

The rearrangement joins TRBV25-1 to TRBJ2-1; D unclear. The CDR3 runs to 12 residues. CDR1 and CDR2 from the germline V gene are MGHDK and SYGVNS. V was shortened by 1 base and J by 5 bases, with 3 bases between the two germline ends. The CDR3 protein is CASSEWDNEQFF. CDR3 DNA sequence: TGTGCCAGCAGTGAATGGGACAATGAGCAGTTCTTC.

This clonotype was seen a handful of times. The J gene is TRBJ2-5, the V gene TRBV6-6; 7 bases are a match to TRBD1. CDR3 length: 14 amino acids. Germline-derived CDR1 and CDR2 are MNHNY and SVGAGI (reference sequence). V was pared by 6 bases and J by 3 bases, with 7 bases of the junction left unmatched. This CDR3 reads CASRAYGTEETQYF. CDR3 nucleotide sequence: TGTGCCAGCAGAGCCTACGGGACAGAAGAGACCCAGTACTTC.

This clonotype was seen at least ten times. The chain combines TRBV7-2 with TRBJ2-7, with D possibly TRBD1 on 6 matching bases. The germline V gene encodes CDR1 SGHTA and CDR2 FQGNSA. CDR3 length: 16 residues. CDR3 loop: CASRTTGQGRSHEQYV. In nucleotides, the CDR3 is TGTGCCAGCAGAACTACGGGGCAGGGGCGCTCCCACGAGCAGTACGTC.

This rearrangement joins TRBV7-9 to TRBJ1-2, with a weak D call TRBD1 (5 bases). This CDR3 is 13 amino acids long. The V gene's germline CDR1 is SEHNR and CDR2 FQNEAQ (reference sequence). The V end lost 5 bases, the J end lost 3 bases, and 10 bases lay between the germline ends. CDR3 nucleotide sequence: TGTGCCAGCAGCCCCTGGGACTACTATGGCTACACCTTC. This encodes CASSPWDYYGYTF.

This clonotype appeared many times. J is TRBJ2-3 and V is TRBV12-3 or TRBV12-4; D is perhaps TRBD1 or TRBD2 (5 bases each). V was cut by 10 bases and J by 5 bases, with 16 bases left in between. This CDR3 region has 13 residues. CDR3 in DNA: TGTGCCACCTCGGGGCCCAGCGGAGATACGCAGTATTTT. Translating it yields CATSGPSGDTQYF.

This clonotype was found a few times. The gene calls are TRBV20-1 and TRBJ2-2, with a tentative D call TRBD2 (5 bases). Germline CDR1 DFQATT, CDR2 SNEGSKA (reference sequence). This CDR3 has 15 amino acids. V lost 5 bases, J lost 0 bases, and 13 bases lay in between. CDR3 residues: CSAHPRGANTGELFF. The CDR3 DNA follows: TGCAGTGCTCACCCACGGGGTGCGAACACCGGGGAGCTGTTTTTT.

There are many counts of this clonotype. The V gene is TRBV7-2, the J gene TRBJ2-1, with D maybe TRBD2 (6 bases). Trimming shortened V by 5 bases and J by 3 bases, and 11 bases separated the two germline ends. This CDR3 is 14 amino acids long. Germline V CDR1 and CDR2: SGHTA, FQGNSA. The CDR3 region has the DNA TGTGCCAGCAGCGCGACTAGAAACTACAATGAGCAGTTCTTC. Translating gives CASSATRNYNEQFF.

Many counts were recorded for this clonotype. The chain uses TRBV13 and TRBJ1-1, with a weak D call TRBD1 (5 bases). The CDR3 contains 15 residues. The germline gives CDR1 PRHDT, CDR2 FYEKMQ (reference sequence). Deletions cut 0 bases from V and 5 bases from J, with 13 bases between. The chain's CDR3 is CASSLGAGGVTEAFF. Here the CDR3 DNA reads TGTGCCAGCAGCTTAGGGGCTGGGGGAGTAACTGAAGCTTTCTTT.

This clonotype was recorded a few times. A much larger clonotype is one base distant, so this may be a read error. The J gene is TRBJ1-1, the V gene TRBV5-1; D ambiguous. The CDR3 sequence is 13 residues long. CDR1 and CDR2 from the germline V gene are SGHRS and YFSETQ. Trimming removed 1 base at V and 1 base at J, with 5 bases between. CDR3 loop: CASSLPRNTEAFF. The CDR3 bases are TGCGCCAGCAGCTTGCCACGGAACACTGAAGCTTTCTTT.

This clonotype was observed many times. The V call is TRBV3-1, the J call TRBJ2-5; 14 nucleotides match TRBD2. J was trimmed by 4 bases and V by 2 bases; bases with no gene match: 9. The CDR3 totals 18 residues. Germline CDR1 LGHDT, CDR2 YNNKEL (reference sequence). CDR3 in amino acids: CASSQLPGTSGGGETQYF. The CDR3, as DNA: TGTGCCAGCAGCCAACTCCCCGGGACTAGCGGGGGCGGAGAGACCCAGTACTTC.

The CDR3 region has the DNA TGTGCCAGCGGGGGGGCAAGTCAAGAGACCCAGTACTTC. Its translation is CASGGASQETQYF. This sequence joins TRBV12-3 or TRBV12-4 and TRBJ2-5, with D perhaps matching TRBD2 (7 bases). V was cut by 8 bases and J by 2 bases, with 12 bases left in between. The CDR3 runs 13 residues.

This clonotype has a handful of counts. The V call is TRBV7-2, the J call TRBJ1-4, with a tentative D call TRBD1 (5 bases). Trimming took off 2 bases at V and 4 bases at J, with 8 bases between the two ends. Germline V gene sequence: CDR1 SGHTA, CDR2 FQGNSA. The CDR3 spans 14 residues. The CDR3 DNA reads as TGTGCCAGCAGCTTATACGGGGGTAATGAAAAACTGTTTTTT. Its protein product is CASSLYGGNEKLFF.

The chain combines TRBV6-6 with TRBJ1-5; 7 bases align to TRBD1. Trimming cost V 5 bases and J 3 bases; bases outside gene matches: 7. Germline V gene data show CDR1 as MNHNY and CDR2 as SVGAGI (reference sequence). The CDR3 runs 15 residues. The CDR3 sequence is CASSNLGQNNQPQHF. The CDR3 DNA is TGTGCCAGCAGTAACCTGGGACAGAACAATCAGCCCCAGCATTTT.

At least ten counts were recorded for this clonotype. The V call is TRBV12-3 or TRBV12-4, the J call TRBJ1-2, with 9 bases identical to TRBD1. The CDR3 has 13 residues. V dropped 6 bases and J dropped 7; count of bases not matched to a gene: 6. CDR3 DNA sequence: TGTGCCAGCAGGACCTGGACAGGGGCTGGCTACACCTTC. Translated, it gives CASRTWTGAGYTF.

In its sample, this clonotype was seen a few times. This rearrangement joins TRBV7-2 to TRBJ2-6; 10 bases agree with TRBD2. CDR3 length: 19 residues. V was pared by 3 bases and J by 0 bases, with 8 bases of the junction left unmatched. The germline CDR1 and CDR2 sequences are SGHTA and FQGNSA. The CDR3 region has the DNA TGTGCCAGCAGCTTTTACGGTAGCGGGGGGTTCTCTGGGGCCAACGTCCTGACTTTC. Its protein product is CASSFYGSGGFSGANVLTF.

The rearrangement joins TRBV7-9 to TRBJ1-1, with a weak D call TRBD1 (5 bases). Trimming cost V 4 bases and J 4 bases, with 13 bases left between them. This CDR3 spans 14 amino acids. The germline V gene has CDR1 SEHNR and CDR2 FQNEAQ (reference sequence). Here the CDR3 reads CASSSRALGTEAFF. As DNA, the CDR3 is TGTGCCAGCAGCTCCAGGGCCCTGGGCACTGAAGCTTTCTTT.

In this sample, this clonotype turned up a few times. The chain joins TRBV5-1 to TRBJ2-3; 7 positions match TRBD2. Per germline, CDR1 SGHRS and CDR2 YFSETQ. The CDR3 length is 15 residues. The J segment lost 3 bases and the V segment lost 5 bases, leaving 9 bases of the junction unmatched. CDR3 region: CASSLIGRVTDTQYF. The CDR3 coding sequence is TGCGCCAGCAGTCTGATAGGGAGGGTGACAGATACGCAGTATTTT.